The rows below give T cell receptor beta chains drawn from one sample of a study of human T cells and chemical hapten exposure. One entry per CDR3 protein, called by TCRdb with MiXCR from the RACE reads. The profile covers 300,000 to 450,000 distinct CDR3 sequences, with 5% to 6.5% appearing a single time and 2.5% to 3% taken by the ten largest. Here the sequenced sample was whole blood, taken in connection with sensitization to the hapten diphenylcyclopropenone (DPC). The receptors shown here come from a woman aged 45-65 years with alopecia areata. Some clones in this sample may be carry-over from other donors' samples. CDR3s include the opening cysteine and the closing phenylalanine or tryptophan. The D gene is left open where the match is weak. Clone size is not always given. Where it is, it says once, few, many or a class for expanded clones.

CDR3 DNA: TGTGCCAGCAGTGCACGTGCGGATGAGCAGTTCTTC
CDR3 protein: CASSARADEQFF
clone size: many
D gene: -
J gene: TRBJ2-1
V gene: TRBV6-1

CDR3 DNA: TGTGCCAGCAGCTTTTTTGGGAGAAGCACAGATACGCAGTATTTT
CDR3 protein: CASSFFGRSTDTQYF
clone size: -
D gene: -
J gene: TRBJ2-3
V gene: TRBV7-8

CDR3 DNA: TGCAGTGTAGGGGACAGGGGAAACGAGCAGTACTTC
CDR3 protein: CSVGDRGNEQYF
clone size: few
D gene: TRBD1
J gene: TRBJ2-7
V gene: TRBV20-1

CDR3 DNA: TGTGCCAGCAGCCCCGAATTGGACACTGAAGCTTTCTTT
CDR3 protein: CASSPELDTEAFF
clone size: many
D gene: -
J gene: TRBJ1-1
V gene: TRBV6-5

CDR3 DNA: TGTGCCAGCAGCTGGACTAGCGGGGGGGACACAGATACGCAGTATTTT
CDR3 protein: CASSWTSGGDTDTQYF
clone size: -
D gene: TRBD2
J gene: TRBJ2-3
V gene: TRBV2

CDR3 DNA: TGTGCCAGCAGCCCAGGAAATACGCAGTATTTT
CDR3 protein: CASSPGNTQYF
clone size: few
D gene: -
J gene: TRBJ2-3
V gene: TRBV6-6

CDR3 DNA: TGTGCCAGCACCATGTCGGTCTCGACGAATGAGCAGTTCTTC
CDR3 protein: CASTMSVSTNEQFF
clone size: many
D gene: -
J gene: TRBJ2-1
V gene: TRBV7-2

CDR3 DNA: TGTGCCACCGGGGACGCCCAAGAGACCCAGTACTTC
CDR3 protein: CATGDAQETQYF
clone size: many
D gene: -
J gene: TRBJ2-5
V gene: TRBV7-9

CDR3 DNA: TGCAGTGCTAGAGATCAAGACAGGAGCTCCTATAATTCACCCCTCCACTTT
CDR3 protein: CSARDQDRSSYNSPLHF
clone size: few
D gene: -
J gene: TRBJ1-6
V gene: TRBV20-1

CDR3 DNA: TGTGCCACCAGTGACAGAGTTCGCACAGATACGCAGTATTTT
CDR3 protein: CATSDRVRTDTQYF
clone size: many
D gene: -
J gene: TRBJ2-3
V gene: TRBV24-1

CDR3 DNA: TGCGCCAGCAGCTACGGACAGGGTACCCACGAGCAGTACTTC
CDR3 protein: CASSYGQGTHEQYF
clone size: many
D gene: TRBD1
J gene: TRBJ2-7
V gene: TRBV5-1

CDR3 DNA: TGCGCCAGCAGCCCTCTAGCGGGGGGGCTCGGCACCGGGGAGCTGTTTTTT
CDR3 protein: CASSPLAGGLGTGELFF
clone size: many
D gene: TRBD2
J gene: TRBJ2-2
V gene: TRBV5-1

CDR3 DNA: TGCGCCAGCAGCCCCCCCGGAGGGACCGGGGAGCTGTTTTTT
CDR3 protein: CASSPPGGTGELFF
clone size: -
D gene: -
J gene: TRBJ2-2
V gene: TRBV4-1

CDR3 DNA: TGTGCCAGCAGTTTGTACAGAAGTTACGAGCAGTACTTC
CDR3 protein: CASSLYRSYEQYF
clone size: few
D gene: -
J gene: TRBJ2-7
V gene: TRBV27

CDR3 DNA: TGTGCCAGCAGTCTCGTGGGGGCAGATGAAAAACTGTTTTTT
CDR3 protein: CASSLVGADEKLFF
clone size: many
D gene: -
J gene: TRBJ1-4
V gene: TRBV2

CDR3 DNA: TGTGCCAGCAGCCCAGGGGCTTACCAAGAGACCCAGTACTTC
CDR3 protein: CASSPGAYQETQYF
clone size: -
D gene: -
J gene: TRBJ2-5
V gene: TRBV7-2

CDR3 DNA: TGTGCCAGCTCACCTGGACCGGGACAGGGAACCGCTACTAACTATGGCTACACCTTC
CDR3 protein: CASSPGPGQGTATNYGYTF
clone size: many
D gene: TRBD1
J gene: TRBJ1-2
V gene: TRBV18

CDR3 DNA: TGTGCCAGCAGTTACCCGGGGAGCCAGCCCCAGCATTTT
CDR3 protein: CASSYPGSQPQHF
clone size: many
D gene: -
J gene: TRBJ1-5
V gene: TRBV6-2/TRBV6-3

CDR3 DNA: TGTGCCAGCAGCGCGGACACGGAGAAAGAGACCCAGTACTTC
CDR3 protein: CASSADTEKETQYF
clone size: -
D gene: -
J gene: TRBJ2-5
V gene: TRBV7-8

CDR3 DNA: TGCAGCGTTGAAGTACAGGAGAACACTGAAGCTTTCTTT
CDR3 protein: CSVEVQENTEAFF
clone size: -
D gene: -
J gene: TRBJ1-1
V gene: TRBV29-1

CDR3 DNA: TGCAGCGTTGAAGATCGAGCCGGGGAGCTGTTTTTT
CDR3 protein: CSVEDRAGELFF
clone size: many
D gene: -
J gene: TRBJ2-2
V gene: TRBV29-1

CDR3 DNA: TGTGCCAGCAGTGAAGCGCCGGGGGGTGCTTATATCAATCAGCCCCAGCATTTT
CDR3 protein: CASSEAPGGAYINQPQHF
clone size: few
D gene: -
J gene: TRBJ1-5
V gene: TRBV2

CDR3 DNA: TGTGCCTCCCACCCGCCCTGGGACAGCGACGAGCAGTACTTC
CDR3 protein: CASHPPWDSDEQYF
clone size: many
D gene: TRBD1
J gene: TRBJ2-7
V gene: TRBV6-2/TRBV6-3

CDR3 DNA: TGTGCCAGCAGTTTTCTGGGACACCGTGAGCAAGAGACCCAGTACTTC
CDR3 protein: CASSFLGHREQETQYF
clone size: few
D gene: -
J gene: TRBJ2-5
V gene: TRBV27

CDR3 DNA: TGTGCCAGCAGCTTGGACAAGAGCACAGATACGCAGTATTTT
CDR3 protein: CASSLDKSTDTQYF
clone size: many
D gene: -
J gene: TRBJ2-3
V gene: TRBV7-9

CDR3 DNA: TGCGCCAGCCAATCAGAACAGGGGAAGCGGTCCGAGCAGTACTTC
CDR3 protein: CASQSEQGKRSEQYF
clone size: -
D gene: TRBD1
J gene: TRBJ2-7
V gene: TRBV10-1

CDR3 DNA: TGCAGCGTTGTGCCCCGGGAATCAAGAGGGACCCAGTACTTC
CDR3 protein: CSVVPRESRGTQYF
clone size: few
D gene: -
J gene: TRBJ2-5
V gene: TRBV29-1

CDR3 DNA: TGTGCCAGCAGCGTAGAGGCAGGGGCTAGCACAGATACGCAGTATTTT
CDR3 protein: CASSVEAGASTDTQYF
clone size: few
D gene: -
J gene: TRBJ2-3
V gene: TRBV9

CDR3 DNA: TGTGCCAGCAGTCAGGGAACAGGGGTCGGTGAAGCTTTCTTT
CDR3 protein: CASSQGTGVGEAFF
clone size: many
D gene: TRBD1
J gene: TRBJ1-1
V gene: TRBV6-6